The present T cell receptor (beta chain) was sequenced within a study of post-analysis software for immune sequencing data. Whole-study results and caveats: With TRBV5-6, TRBV5-1 and TRBV20-1 included, roughly five TRBV segments were more frequent in patients than in controls.

Unique molecular identifiers were carried by the TCR beta cDNA libraries. TCRdb reanalysed the PCR reads using MiXCR and keeps one entry per CDR3 protein. The sample has roughly 620,000 distinct CDR3 sequences, 44% seen once. To note about this clonotype: The antigen is not known.

V was cut by 7 bases and J by 6 bases, with 16 bases left in between. The CDR3 has 13 amino acids. CDR1 and CDR2 from the germline V gene are MNHNY and SVGAGI (reference sequence). This sequence was found in a girl aged 10 to 17 with multiple sclerosis. The V gene is TRBV6-6, the J gene TRBJ2-7; either TRBD1 or TRBD2 may supply D (7 bases each). Sequencing used blood. CDR3 loop: CASIRQGGVEQYF. The DNA for the CDR3 is TGTGCCAGCATAAGACAGGGAGGGGTCGAGCAGTACTTC.